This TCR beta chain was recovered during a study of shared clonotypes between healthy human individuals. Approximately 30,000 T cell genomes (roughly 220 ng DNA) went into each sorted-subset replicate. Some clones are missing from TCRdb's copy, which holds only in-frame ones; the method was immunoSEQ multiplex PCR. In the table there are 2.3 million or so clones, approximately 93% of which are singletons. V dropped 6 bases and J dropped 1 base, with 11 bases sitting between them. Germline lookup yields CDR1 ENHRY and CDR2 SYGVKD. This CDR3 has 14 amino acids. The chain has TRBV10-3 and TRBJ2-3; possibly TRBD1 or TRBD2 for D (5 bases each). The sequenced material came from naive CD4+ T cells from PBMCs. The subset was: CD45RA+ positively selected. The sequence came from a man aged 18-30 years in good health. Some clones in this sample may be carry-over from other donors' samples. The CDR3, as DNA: TGTGCCATCAGGGGGGAGTGGGGCACAGATACGCAGTATTTT. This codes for CAIRGEWGTDTQYF.